The 2 T cell receptor beta chains below were found in one sample sequenced in a study of blood T cells in healthy people across ages. With a J-beta primer mix and a sample-barcoded 5' primer, a second PCR ran 7 to 11 cycles. Using its own MiXCR run on the 5' RACE reads, TCRdb lists one record per CDR3 protein. The table records roughly 1,800,000 distinct CDR3 sequences, less than 50% of them present only once. Sequencing was carried out using blood. The receptors were sampled from a woman between 40 and 55 years old in good health.

This clonotype was observed a few times. V usage is TRBV29-1 and J usage is TRBJ2-6; no reliable D call. Germline values: CDR1 SQVTM, CDR2 ANQGSEA. The V and J ends lost 0 bases and 4 bases respectively, with 10 bases between them. This CDR3 comprises 15 residues. The CDR3 is CSVEDRWQGANVLTF. DNA for the CDR3: TGCAGCGTTGAAGATCGTTGGCAGGGGGCCAACGTCCTGACTTTC.

V usage is TRBV6-2 or TRBV6-3 and J usage is TRBJ2-3; D possibly uses TRBD1 or TRBD2 (6 bases each). Trimming took off 5 bases at V and 2 bases at J, with 17 bases between the two ends. Germline CDR1 and CDR2: MNHEY and SVGEGT. This CDR3 region has 16 residues. The DNA of the CDR3 is TGTGCCAGCAGTCTCTTAGGGGGGACAACCACAGATACGCAGTATTTT. This translates into CASSLLGGTTTDTQYF.